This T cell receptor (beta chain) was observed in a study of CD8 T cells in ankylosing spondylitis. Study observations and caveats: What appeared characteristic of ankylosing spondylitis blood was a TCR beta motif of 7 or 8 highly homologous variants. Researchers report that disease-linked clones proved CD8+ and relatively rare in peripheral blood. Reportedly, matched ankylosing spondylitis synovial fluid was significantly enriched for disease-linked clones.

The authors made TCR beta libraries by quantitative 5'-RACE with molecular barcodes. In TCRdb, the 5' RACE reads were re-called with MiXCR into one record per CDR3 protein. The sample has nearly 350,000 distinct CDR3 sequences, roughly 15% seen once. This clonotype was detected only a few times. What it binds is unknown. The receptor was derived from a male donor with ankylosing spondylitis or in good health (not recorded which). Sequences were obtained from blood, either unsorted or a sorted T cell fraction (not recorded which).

The DNA for the CDR3 is TGTGCCAGCAGCTTGGGGGGACTTAGCACAGATACGCAGTATTTT. Translation: CASSLGGLSTDTQYF. The V call is TRBV5-6, the J call TRBJ2-3; tentative D call: TRBD2 (6 bases). CDR3 length: 15 residues. Trimming cost V 0 bases and J 0 bases, with 8 bases left between them. CDR1 is SGHDT and CDR2 is YYEEEE in the germline V gene.